This T cell receptor (beta chain) was observed in a study of blood T cell repertoires in COVID-19. Looking at the study overall: Nucleic acid was either cDNA or gDNA, and it came from T cells, B-cell-depleted T cells, or PBMCs.

Germline CDR1 and CDR2: MNHNS and SASEGT. CDR3 length: 19 residues. Germline trimming cut 4 bases from V and 0 bases from J; bases unmatched to any gene: 12. Profiling relied on immunoSEQ multiplex PCR, and the TCRdb table lists in-frame clones only, not all of them. In the table there are about 130,000 clones, about 85% of which are singletons. The sample comprised peripheral blood. The rearrangement uses TRBV6-1 and TRBJ2-3, with TRBD2 identical over 11 bases. The TCR originated in a man aged 60-69 years with acute or convalescent COVID-19. The CDR3 protein is CASSAGRRRTSGSTDTQYF. The CDR3 DNA is TGTGCCAGCAGTGCAGGGAGAAGGAGGACTAGCGGGAGCACAGATACGCAGTATTTT.